The 10 T cell receptor beta chains below all came from one sample that was sequenced in a study of Graves' ophthalmopathy and Graves' hyperthyroidism. From RNA, the CDR3 regions of TCR beta chains were amplified and sequenced. HTBI primers primed a first-round RT-PCR, and a second-round multiplex PCR followed. TCRdb fed the multiplex PCR reads into MiXCR, producing one record per CDR3 protein. The sample consists of about 210,000 distinct CDR3 sequences, just under 30% of them appearing once. Material: peripheral blood. These receptors all come from a man aged 50 to 60 with Graves' ophthalmopathy.

This clonotype showed up many times. CDR3 sequence reads: CASSFGVDSGYTF. The CDR3 region has the DNA TGTGCCAGCAGTTTTGGTGTAGACTCAGGCTACACCTTC. The rearrangement joins TRBV12-3 or TRBV12-4 to TRBJ1-2; D remains ambiguous. This CDR3 comprises 13 residues. The V and J ends lost 3 bases and 8 bases respectively, with 13 bases between them.

The genes are TRBV12-3 or TRBV12-4 and TRBJ2-7; 14 positions agree with TRBD2. This CDR3 region has 16 residues. V lost 4 bases, J lost 7 bases, and 9 bases stayed unmatched. The CDR3 is CASSWTSGRTGKEQYF. The CDR3 nucleotides read TGTGCCAGCAGTTGGACTAGCGGGAGGACGGGGAAAGAGCAGTACTTC.

This chain links TRBV6-2 or TRBV6-3 with TRBJ2-7, with a possible D match to TRBD2 (5 bases). This CDR3 spans 15 amino acids. V was trimmed by 8 bases and J by 6 bases, leaving 23 bases between them. CDR1 and CDR2 (germline): MNHEY, SVGEGT. The CDR3 region has the DNA TGTGCCAGCGCGTTAAATCTAGCTCTGGGGAGCGAGCAGTACTTC. The encoded protein is CASALNLALGSEQYF.

This clonotype showed up just a few times. This rearrangement joins TRBV12-3 or TRBV12-4 to TRBJ1-5, with a possible D match to TRBD1 (5 bases). Trimming left V 3 bases short and J 4 bases short, with 13 bases between. This CDR3 is built from 15 residues. The CDR3 DNA sequence: TGTGCCAGCAGTTTTTCTGCAGGGCCAAATCAGCCCCAGCATTTT. This sequence encodes CASSFSAGPNQPQHF.

The sample holds many counts of this clonotype. The chain couples TRBV28 to TRBJ1-6; D is unclear. The CDR3 sequence is 15 residues long. V shed 7 bases and J shed 0 bases, with 10 bases lying between them. Per the germline V gene, CDR1 is MDHEN and CDR2 is SYDVKM. DNA of the CDR3: TGTGCCAGCATCATAGCGAGCTCCTATAATTCACCCCTCCACTTT. It encodes CASIIASSYNSPLHF. The variable domain in full, with the rest retrieved from reference TRBV28 and TRBJ1-6, is DVKVTQSSRYLVKRTGEKVFLECVQDMDHENMFWYRQDPGLGLRLIYFSYDVKMKEKGDIPEGYSVSREKKERFSLILESASTNQTSMYLCASIIASSYNSPLHFGNGTRLTVT.

The rearrangement joins TRBV2 to TRBJ1-2; TRBD1 matches at 7 bases. V trimming: 5 bases; J trimming: 3 bases; junction bases outside the gene matches: 9. CDR1 is SNHLY, CDR2 FYNNEI, per germline. This CDR3 is built from 15 residues. Here the CDR3 reads CASSLQGMTDYGYTF. For the CDR3, the DNA is TGTGCCAGCAGTTTACAGGGGATGACGGACTATGGCTACACCTTC.

This clonotype has a count of ten or more. The rearrangement links TRBV5-5 to TRBJ1-6; possibly TRBD1 for D (6 bases). V was pared by 3 bases and J by 9 bases, with 16 bases between. Germline CDR1 is SGHKS and CDR2 is YYEKEE (reference sequence). The CDR3 consists of 15 residues. The CDR3 sequence is CASSSHEGGFSPLHF. As DNA, the CDR3 is TGTGCCAGCAGCTCCCACGAGGGGGGATTTTCACCCCTCCACTTT.

The table lists this clonotype with a count of one. The chain has TRBV7-2 and TRBJ1-2; D uncertain. The CDR3 length is 14 residues. V was pared by 3 bases and J by 2 bases, with 10 bases between. Germline lookup yields CDR1 SGHTA and CDR2 FQGNSA. The CDR3 sequence is CASSFPGGNYGYTF. In DNA, the CDR3 is TGTGCCAGCAGCTTCCCAGGAGGGAACTATGGCTACACCTTC.

This clonotype was counted many times. The CDR3 DNA follows: TGTGCCAGCAGTTACCGAGGGACCAACTCCTACGAGCAGTACTTC. Its protein is CASSYRGTNSYEQYF. This rearrangement joins TRBV6-5 to TRBJ2-7; D is tentatively TRBD1 or TRBD2 (5 bases each). Germline V gene lookup returns CDR1 MNHEY and CDR2 SVGAGI. V was trimmed by 2 bases and J by 0 bases, leaving 11 bases between them. CDR3 length: 15 residues.

The chain employs TRBV7-2 and TRBJ2-5; TRBD1 aligns across 7 bases. Trimming cost V 4 bases and J 4 bases; bases outside gene matches: 12. CDR3 length: 16 amino acids. Germline loops: CDR1 SGHTA, CDR2 FQGNSA. Here the CDR3 reads CASSYNQHRGAETQYF. The CDR3 nucleotides are TGTGCCAGCAGCTATAACCAGCACAGGGGAGCAGAGACCCAGTACTTC.